The 11 T cell receptor beta chains given below trace back to one sample, sequenced in a study of blood T cell repertoires in COVID-19 (dated by TCRdb to the early 2020s). To prepare the library, the immunoSEQ multiplex PCR assay was applied. In TCRdb, the immuneACCESS table is reduced to in-frame sequences with V and J assigned. These tables do not hold every clone; where another copy was compared, an unresolved V gene accounts for under half, and the others remain unexplained. The sample has about 210,000 clones on record, around 80% of them singletons. The ten largest account for 10% to 15% of the sample. The sample taken for sequencing was peripheral blood. The receptors come from a human donor in a cohort sampled during active COVID-19.

This clone was observed a few times. This chain links TRBV7-9 with TRBJ1-1, with 9 bases lining up with TRBD1. Germline V gene lookup returns CDR1 SEHNR and CDR2 FQNEAQ (reference sequence). The CDR3 contains 15 residues. The J segment lost 3 bases and the V segment lost 5 bases, leaving 7 bases of the junction unmatched. CDR3 nucleotide sequence: TGTGCCAGCAGCGTAGGACAGGGGACCGACACTGAAGCTTTCTTT. Its translation: CASSVGQGTDTEAFF.

The chain has TRBV19 and TRBJ1-6, with 9 bases lining up with TRBD1. Trimming removed 5 bases from V and 3 bases from J; junction bases left unmatched: 8. Germline V lookup: CDR1 LNHDA, CDR2 SQIVND (reference sequence). There are 17 residues in the CDR3. The DNA of the CDR3 is TGTGCCAGTAGTGCCTCACAGGGGGCGGACTATAATTCACCCCTCCACTTT. This sequence encodes CASSASQGADYNSPLHF.

This chain connects TRBV4-3 to TRBJ2-1; tentative D call: TRBD1 (5 bases). The CDR3 runs to 14 residues. Germline CDR1 and CDR2: LGHNA and YSLEER. V was clipped by 0 bases and J by 9 bases, with 12 bases between them. In DNA, the CDR3 is TGCGCCAGCAGCCAAGATGCAGGGTTGATTGAGCAGTTCTTC. Encoded protein: CASSQDAGLIEQFF.

The genes are TRBV2 and TRBJ2-7; 8 bases are a match to TRBD2. With V trimmed by 6 bases and J by 4 bases, 14 bases remained unmatched. Germline V gene sequence: CDR1 SNHLY, CDR2 FYNNEI. There are 16 residues in the CDR3. The CDR3 spells CASRDWGSGIRYEQYF. The CDR3 nucleotides are TGTGCCAGCAGAGACTGGGGTAGCGGGATTAGATACGAGCAGTACTTC.

The V call is TRBV3-1 (or the pseudogene TRBV3-2), the J call TRBJ2-4; D remains unclear. Germline CDR1 reads LGHDT; CDR2 reads YNNKEL (reference sequence). The CDR3 covers 14 residues. Trimming shortened V by 5 bases and J by 4 bases, and 12 bases separated the two germline ends. CDR3 sequence: CASSDHSMKNIQYF. CDR3 coding DNA: TGTGCCAGCAGCGATCACTCGATGAAAAACATTCAGTACTTC.

This clone was seen just once. This sequence joins TRBV5-4 and TRBJ1-2; TRBD1 agrees at 12 bases. V dropped 5 bases and J dropped 3; count of bases not matched to a gene: 5. Germline loops: CDR1 SGHNT, CDR2 YYREEE (reference sequence). CDR3 size: 15 residues. This chain's CDR3 is CASRGGTGGDYGYTF. CDR3 bases: TGTGCCAGCAGGGGGGGGACAGGGGGCGACTATGGCTACACCTTC.

The CDR3 nucleotides read TGTGCCAGTAGCACAGTACGCAATCAGCCCCAGCATTTT. Encoded protein: CASSTVRNQPQHF. The chain joins TRBV19 to TRBJ1-5; D unclear. V was cut by 6 bases and J by 2 bases, with 8 bases left in between. CDR1 is LNHDA and CDR2 is SQIVND in the germline V gene (reference sequence). The CDR3 contains 13 residues.

CDR3 loop: CAWSEYAGEKLFF. The DNA of the CDR3 is TGTGCCTGGAGTGAGTATGCGGGTGAAAAACTGTTTTTT. The rearrangement links TRBV30 to TRBJ1-4; D unresolved. CDR3 length equals 13 residues. Germline V gene lookup returns CDR1 GTSNPN and CDR2 SVGIG (reference sequence). The ends were cut back, 1 base at V and 7 bases at J, with 10 bases in the middle. Using reference TRBV30 and TRBJ1-4 for the parts outside the CDR3, the full variable domain is SQTIHQWPATLVQPVGSPLSLECTVEGTSNPNLYWYRQAAGRGLQLLFYSVGIGQISSEVPQNLSASRPQDRQFILSSKKLLLSDSGFYLCAWSEYAGEKLFFGSGTQLSVL.

This sequence joins TRBV6-5 and TRBJ2-2; D may be TRBD1 (5 bases). CDR3 size: 16 residues. Trimming removed 0 bases from V and 1 base from J, with 9 bases in between. Germline-derived CDR1 and CDR2 are MNHEY and SVGAGI. DNA of the CDR3: TGTGCCAGCAGTTACTCGGTGACAGTGAACACCGGGGAGCTGTTTTTT. Translated, it gives CASSYSVTVNTGELFF.

This chain links TRBV5-1 with TRBJ1-4, with a weak D call TRBD1 (6 bases). V was pared by 4 bases and J by 1 base, with 8 bases between. The CDR3 sequence is 14 residues long. Germline lookup yields CDR1 SGHRS and CDR2 YFSETQ. The CDR3 region is CASSPGVTNEKLFF. For the CDR3, the DNA is TGCGCCAGCAGCCCAGGGGTAACTAATGAAAAACTGTTTTTT.

This clone occurred once. This CDR3 is CSASRGPTGELFF. CDR3 nucleotides: TGCAGTGCTAGTCGTGGGCCGACCGGGGAGCTGTTTTTT. The genes are TRBV20-1 and TRBJ2-2; D gene uncertain. Germline-derived CDR1 and CDR2 are DFQATT and SNEGSKA (reference sequence). This CDR3 contains 13 residues. Between the trimmed V and J ends, which lost 3 bases and 5 bases, there was a span of 10 bases.